A selection of T cell receptor beta chains follows, all from one sample in a study of neurological immune-mediated disorders. TCRdb called the 5' RACE reads again in MiXCR, with one record for every CDR3 protein. The sample holds about 55,000 distinct CDR3 sequences; roughly 4% are singletons and the top ten take around 1.5%. Input material: PBMCs. All receptors derive from a young man with multiple sclerosis. The CDR3 runs from the conserved cysteine through the conserved F or W. D genes are given only for firm matches.

TRBJ2-3 | TRBV11-2 | . | CASSLQRDTQYF
TRBJ2-5 | TRBV4-1 | TRBD2 | CASSPVLAGKETQYF
TRBJ2-7 | TRBV5-1 | TRBD2 | CASSRTSGDNYEQYF
TRBJ2-7 | TRBV7-9 | . | CASSTGAYEQYF
TRBJ2-7 | TRBV5-1 | . | CASSFPDGDTYEQYF
TRBJ1-2 | TRBV20-1 | TRBD1 | CSAHSGGAEGYTF
TRBJ1-4 | TRBV10-2 | . | CASSGTPRGEKLFF
TRBJ2-1 | TRBV18 | TRBD2 | CASSPPVGSAPGGGEQFF
TRBJ1-1 | TRBV20-1 | . | CSAPHTWNTEAFF
TRBJ2-7 | TRBV2 | . | CASSASGTQSYEQYF
TRBJ2-2 | TRBV5-1 | . | CASESEGNTGELFF
TRBJ1-2 | TRBV5-1 | . | CASSLESGNYGYTF
TRBJ2-2 | TRBV24-1 | . | CATSDLISGELFF
TRBJ1-1 | TRBV20-1 | . | CSANPHGGVNTEAFF
TRBJ2-1 | TRBV15 | TRBD2 | CATSGRESGSYYYNEQFF
TRBJ2-2 | TRBV25-1 | . | CASSESGFLGWSAGELFF
TRBJ2-1 | TRBV7-9 | . | CASSPRVASYNEQFF
TRBJ2-1 | TRBV20-1 | . | CSARVRGRSNEQFF
TRBJ2-1 | TRBV21-1 | . | CANSKRIRPHNEQFF
TRBJ2-5 | TRBV20-1 | . | CSARTRSTETQYF
TRBJ1-2 | TRBV20-1 | . | CSARPGLYGYTF
TRBJ1-6 | TRBV20-1 | . | CSASGLNSPLHF